This T cell receptor beta chain derives from a study of beta chain features in type 1 diabetes. A remark on this clone: Its antigen remains unknown. Other DNA sequences in the sample encode the same CDR3.

Findings and limits, study-wide: In comparison with healthy donors, patients had naive, central memory and Treg TCRB repertoires that appeared more similar.

The CDR3 extends over 14 amino acids. Germline V gene data show CDR1 as SEHNR and CDR2 as FQNEAQ (reference sequence). With 1 base clipped from V and 5 bases from J, the junction kept 1 base outside the gene matches. Expressed TCRB transcripts were sequenced after all isolated RNA was converted to cDNA. Measured with immunoSEQ multiplex PCR; TCRdb has only the in-frame clones, and not every one. The repertoire includes 200,000 to 250,000 clones, 25% to 30% of them detected once, and about 3.9% sits in the top ten. Source material: central memory CD4+ T cells from blood. The chain links TRBV7-9 to TRBJ1-4; 7 bases align to TRBD1. The clonotype was recovered from a man aged 25-40 years in good health. CDR3 loop: CASSLGTGNEKLFF. CDR3 nucleotides: TGTGCCAGCAGCTTAGGGACAGGAAATGAAAAACTGTTTTTT.